This T cell receptor beta chain was identified during a study of cytomegalovirus exposure and HLA in healthy donors. 60 Vbeta and 13 Jbeta primers were used in PCR. The data were produced by immunoSEQ multiplex PCR, yet TCRdb's version contains in-frame clones alone and is incomplete. The sample records some 160,000 clones, roughly 80% being singletons. The clonotype comes from a woman aged 45 to 65 in good health and CMV-seronegative. Sequencing was carried out using PBMCs.

CDR3 nucleotide sequence: TGTGCCAGCAGCCTCGCCGGCGGGGATTCACCCCTCCACTTT. Translated, it gives CASSLAGGDSPLHF. J is TRBJ1-6 and V is TRBV7-9; D uncertain. This CDR3 contains 14 residues. Germline CDR1 is SEHNR and CDR2 is FQNEAQ (reference sequence). With 5 bases removed from V and 8 bases from J, the gap between germline ends came to 13 bases.